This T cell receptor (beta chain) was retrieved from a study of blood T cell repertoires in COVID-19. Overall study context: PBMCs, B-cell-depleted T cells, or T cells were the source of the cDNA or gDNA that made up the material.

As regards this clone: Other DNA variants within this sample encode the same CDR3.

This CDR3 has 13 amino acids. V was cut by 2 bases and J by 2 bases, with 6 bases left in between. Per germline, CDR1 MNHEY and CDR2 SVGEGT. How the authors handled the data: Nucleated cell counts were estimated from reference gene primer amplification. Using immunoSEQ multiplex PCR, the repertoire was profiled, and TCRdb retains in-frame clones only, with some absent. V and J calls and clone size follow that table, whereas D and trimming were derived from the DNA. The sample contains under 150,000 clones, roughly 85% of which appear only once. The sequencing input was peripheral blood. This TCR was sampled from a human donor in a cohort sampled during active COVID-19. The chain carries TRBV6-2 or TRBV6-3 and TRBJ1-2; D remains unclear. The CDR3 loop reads CASSYGQNYGYTF. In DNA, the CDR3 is TGTGCCAGCAGTTACGGGCAAAACTATGGCTACACCTTC.